The 5 T cell receptor beta chains below come from one sample, sequenced in a study of Ad26.COV2.S vaccination and SARS-CoV-2 variants. Noted treatment: about 20 received Ad26.COV2.S at low or high dose, single or two shots; about 5 received placebo; per-sample allocation not given. The samples date from day 63 after the first vaccine or placebo injection. Sequenced by immunoSEQ multiplex PCR; TCRdb stores in-frame clones only, minus some. Among approximately 280,000 clones listed, around 87% were seen once. The sample here was peripheral blood, taken in a trial of Ad26.COV2.S vaccine versus placebo. The receptors come from a person between 18 and 65 years old who received the Ad26.COV2.S COVID-19 vaccine or a placebo.

The rearrangement links TRBV7-6 to TRBJ2-7, with 7 nucleotides matching TRBD1. The V gene's germline CDR1 is SGHVS and CDR2 FNYEAQ. J lost 1 base, V lost 8 bases, and 14 bases had no gene match. The CDR3 sequence is 16 residues long. The CDR3, as DNA: TGTGCCAGCTCAAGAGACAGGGCCCCCACATCCTACGAGCAGTACTTC. As protein: CASSRDRAPTSYEQYF.

This clone has a handful of counts. V usage is TRBV6-5 and J usage is TRBJ2-3, with 7 bases that match TRBD1. This CDR3 is built from 15 residues. The ends lost 9 bases at V and 4 bases at J; junction bases unmatched: 13. Per germline, CDR1 MNHEY and CDR2 SVGAGI. The CDR3 region has the DNA TGTGCCAGTCTTGGATGGTCAACAGGGGCAGATACGCAGTATTTT. Translation gives CASLGWSTGADTQYF.

The V and J genes are TRBV7-9 and TRBJ2-7; no reliable D call. The V gene lost 1 base and the J gene lost 7 bases, with 8 bases spanning the gap. The CDR3 contains 12 residues. CDR1 is SEHNR and CDR2 is FQNEAQ in the germline V gene (reference sequence). CDR3 nucleotide sequence: TGTGCCAGCAGCTTAGGAGATTGGGAGCAGTACTTC. Its translation: CASSLGDWEQYF.

CDR3 bases: TGTGCCAGTAGTATTGGACATTATCGAGATCAGCCCCAGCATTTT. It translates to CASSIGHYRDQPQHF. The chain joins TRBV19 to TRBJ1-5, with a possible D match to TRBD1 (5 bases). The CDR3 has 15 residues. CDR1 is LNHDA, CDR2 SQIVND, per germline (reference sequence). The ends were cut back, 3 bases at V and 5 bases at J, with 14 bases in the middle.

The chain joins TRBV12-5 to TRBJ1-6, with a possible D match to TRBD1 (5 bases). This CDR3 contains 14 residues. Trimming removed 4 bases at V and 8 bases at J, with 12 bases between. Germline V lookup: CDR1 LGHNT, CDR2 FRNRAP. CDR3 bases: TGTGCTAGTGGTTGGGGGGGAACGGATTCACCCCTCCACTTT. Translation: CASGWGGTDSPLHF.